The 10 T cell receptor beta chains below all came from one sample that was sequenced in a study of CD8+ T cells in alopecia areata. As to treatment: oral pan-JAK inhibitor, 5-10 mg twice daily. Reverse transcribed after extraction, RNA yielded cDNA as the sequencing template. The table came from immunoSEQ multiplex PCR; TCRdb's copy has only in-frame clones and leaves some out. The data show 150,000 or so clones, less than 70% seen once. Here the sequenced sample was CD4+ T cells sorted from blood, taken at week 4, from a patient treated with tofacitinib. The origin of the receptors is a human donor with alopecia areata.

This clone was observed a few times. The chain uses TRBV29-1 and TRBJ1-2; 7 nucleotides agree with TRBD1. The junction had 7 bases not matched to a gene; V was cut back by 3 bases and J by 0 bases. From germline, CDR1 is SQVTM and CDR2 ANQGSEA. This CDR3 region has 15 residues. The CDR3 nucleotides are TGCAGCGTTGAGAGGGACAGTTTATCTAACTATGGCTACACCTTC. Residues: CSVERDSLSNYGYTF.

The chain joins TRBV4-3 to TRBJ1-1, with D maybe TRBD1 (6 bases). The V end lost 4 bases, the J end lost 3 bases, and 12 bases lay between the germline ends. Germline loops: CDR1 LGHNA, CDR2 YSLEER. The CDR3 totals 14 residues. The CDR3 DNA follows: TGCGCCAGCAGCCCCGGCGAGGGGGACACTGAAGCTTTCTTT. As protein: CASSPGEGDTEAFF.

V gene TRBV30 combines with J gene TRBJ1-1, with unresolved D. The CDR3 is 11 residues long. The ends were cut back, 1 base at V and 4 bases at J, with 4 bases in the middle. Germline V CDR1 and CDR2: GTSNPN, SVGIG (reference sequence). The CDR3 reads CAWSEATEAFF. In nucleotides, the CDR3 is TGTGCCTGGAGTGAAGCCACTGAAGCTTTCTTT. Together with reference TRBV30 and TRBJ1-1, the CDR3 gives the full variable domain: SQTIHQWPATLVQPVGSPLSLECTVEGTSNPNLYWYRQAAGRGLQLLFYSVGIGQISSEVPQNLSASRPQDRQFILSSKKLLLSDSGFYLCAWSEATEAFFGQGTRLTVV.

This chain joins TRBV5-6 and TRBJ2-2; possible D gene TRBD1, 6 bases. V dropped 4 bases and J dropped 3 bases, with 10 bases sitting between them. The CDR3 spans 14 residues. Germline V CDR1 and CDR2: SGHDT, YYEEEE. CDR3 DNA sequence: TGTGCCAGCAGCGTCGAGGGGGACACCGGGGAGCTGTTTTTT. Encoded protein: CASSVEGDTGELFF.

The genes are TRBV25-1 and TRBJ2-7; D perhaps matches TRBD2 (6 bases). Germline CDR1 is MGHDK and CDR2 is SYGVNS. Trimming left V 6 bases short and J 3 bases short, with 18 bases between. This CDR3 comprises 15 residues. The DNA for the CDR3 is TGTGCCAGCAGAAAAAACCGGGACGGGAGCTACGAGCAGTACTTC. Translating it yields CASRKNRDGSYEQYF.

V usage is TRBV7-2 and J usage is TRBJ1-6; possibly TRBD1 for D (5 bases). V lost 5 bases and J lost 9, with 14 bases in between. The CDR3 is 14 amino acids. Germline loops: CDR1 SGHTA, CDR2 FQGNSA. The CDR3 nucleotides read TGTGCCAGCAGCCGACAGACGGGGCCTTCACCCCTCCACTTT. Translated: CASSRQTGPSPLHF. The full variable domain, with the rest looked up from reference TRBV7-2 and TRBJ1-6, is GAGVSQSPSNKVTEKGKDVELRCDPISGHTALYWYRQSLGQGLEFLIYFQGNSAPDKSGLPSDRFSAERTGGSVSTLTIQRTQQEDSAVYLCASSRQTGPSPLHFGNGTRLTVT.

The rearrangement joins TRBV30 to TRBJ1-4; D is undetermined. V was cut by 2 bases and J by 7 bases, with 11 bases left in between. The V gene's germline CDR1 is GTSNPN and CDR2 SVGIG (reference sequence). The CDR3 is 13 residues long. CDR3 nucleotide sequence: TGTGCCTGGAGTCTAAAACGTGGTGAAAAACTGTTTTTT. Translation gives CAWSLKRGEKLFF.

This sequence joins TRBV7-2 and TRBJ1-2, with D possibly being TRBD1 (6 bases). V was shortened by 7 bases and J by 4 bases, with 10 bases between the two germline ends. The CDR3 is made up of 12 amino acids. Germline assignment: CDR1 SGHTA and CDR2 FQGNSA. The CDR3 loop reads CASTIQGYGYTF. CDR3 nucleotide sequence: TGTGCCAGCACGATACAGGGCTATGGCTACACCTTC.

The V call is TRBV4-2, the J call TRBJ2-1; 14 bases fit TRBD2. V lost 4 bases, J lost 0 bases, and 5 bases stayed unmatched. The CDR3 loop spans 18 amino acids. CDR1 is LGHNA, CDR2 YNFKEQ, per germline. The CDR3 protein is CASSPRTSGGYSYNEQFF. Here the CDR3 DNA reads TGTGCCAGCAGCCCACGGACTAGCGGGGGGTACTCCTACAATGAGCAGTTCTTC.

This clone has a handful of counts. The V gene is TRBV29-1, the J gene TRBJ2-3; tentatively, D is TRBD1 or TRBD2 (5 bases each). Germline lookup yields CDR1 SQVTM and CDR2 ANQGSEA. This CDR3 has 12 amino acids. Trimming took off 7 bases at V and 5 bases at J, with 13 bases between the two ends. The DNA of the CDR3 is TGCAGCGCGGGACCTGCCGGAGATACGCAGTATTTT. This sequence encodes CSAGPAGDTQYF.